Following are 8 T cell receptor beta chains from one sample sequenced in a study of Tregs in tolerant kidney transplant recipients. Libraries were prepared by immunoSEQ multiplex PCR; TCRdb keeps only in-frame clonotypes and omits some of them. The profile shows about 110,000 clones, 90% of them singletons. The specimen was CD4+ T cells from blood, collected before the transplant. Source of these receptors: a human donor who received a combined kidney and bone marrow transplant.

This clone has just one count. V is TRBV2 and J is TRBJ2-7; TRBD2 is a possible D gene (6 bases). This CDR3 has 14 residues. CDR1 is SNHLY, CDR2 FYNNEI, per germline. Deletions cut 0 bases from V and 3 bases from J, with 9 bases between. For the CDR3, the DNA is TGTGCCAGCAGTGAAGCCCTGCGGGACTACGAGCAGTACTTC. Its protein is CASSEALRDYEQYF.

This chain connects TRBV2 to TRBJ2-3; tentatively, D is TRBD2 (6 bases). Trimming left V 6 bases short and J 1 base short, with 14 bases between. CDR3 length: 15 residues. Per the germline V gene, CDR1 is SNHLY and CDR2 is FYNNEI. CDR3 sequence (DNA): TGTGCCAGCAGCGCACCGCCGGGGGGCACAGATACGCAGTATTTT. This encodes CASSAPPGGTDTQYF.

The V call is TRBV4-3, the J call TRBJ1-2; D gene unclear. The CDR3 is made up of 15 amino acids. Looked up from germline, CDR1 is LGHNA and CDR2 is YSLEER. The germline V and J ends were trimmed by 0 bases and 5 bases, with 13 bases remaining between them. The CDR3 nucleotides read TGCGCCAGCAGCCAAGATCTTTACAGTACATATGGCTACACCTTC. Amino acid sequence: CASSQDLYSTYGYTF.

The chain uses TRBV5-8 and TRBJ1-1; 9 positions agree with TRBD1. Germline assignment: CDR1 SGHTS and CDR2 YDEGEE. The CDR3 has 17 amino acids. V trimming: 3 bases; J trimming: 1 base; junction bases outside the gene matches: 10. The CDR3 DNA reads as TGTGCCAGCAGCTCGGACAGGGGAGGACCGGGGAACACTGAAGCTTTCTTT. Translated: CASSSDRGGPGNTEAFF.

The genes are TRBV6-6 and TRBJ2-7; 7 nucleotides match TRBD1. The CDR3 has 15 residues. Germline CDR1 and CDR2: MNHNY and SVGAGI (reference sequence). Unmatched junction bases numbered 13, after V lost 9 bases and J lost 2 bases. CDR3 DNA: TGTGCCAGTGAGGGAAACAGGGGTCAAACCTACGAGCAGTACTTC. This translates into CASEGNRGQTYEQYF.

This clone was seen just once. V and J are TRBV5-1 and TRBJ2-7; D not resolved. CDR1 is SGHRS and CDR2 is YFSETQ in the germline V gene. CDR3 length equals 11 residues. Trimming removed 2 bases from V and 2 bases from J, with 2 bases in between. The DNA for the CDR3 is TGCGCCAGCAGCTTCGCCTACGAGCAGTACTTC. Translation gives CASSFAYEQYF.

The chain is built from TRBV5-1 and TRBJ2-1; 10 nucleotides align to TRBD2. Germline values: CDR1 SGHRS, CDR2 YFSETQ. The V and J ends lost 2 bases and 2 bases, in that order; junction bases with no gene match: 1. This CDR3 contains 15 residues. The CDR3 is CASSFGTSAYNEQFF. The CDR3 bases are TGCGCCAGCAGCTTCGGGACTAGCGCCTACAATGAGCAGTTCTTC.

The chain uses TRBV5-4 and TRBJ1-1; 7 bases align to TRBD1. Germline V gene sequence: CDR1 SGHNT, CDR2 YYREEE (reference sequence). This CDR3 spans 15 amino acids. V dropped 7 bases and J dropped 6; count of bases not matched to a gene: 15. CDR3 region: CASRPRQGDWAEAFF. CDR3 nucleotide sequence: TGTGCCAGCCGGCCCAGGCAGGGGGATTGGGCTGAAGCTTTCTTT.